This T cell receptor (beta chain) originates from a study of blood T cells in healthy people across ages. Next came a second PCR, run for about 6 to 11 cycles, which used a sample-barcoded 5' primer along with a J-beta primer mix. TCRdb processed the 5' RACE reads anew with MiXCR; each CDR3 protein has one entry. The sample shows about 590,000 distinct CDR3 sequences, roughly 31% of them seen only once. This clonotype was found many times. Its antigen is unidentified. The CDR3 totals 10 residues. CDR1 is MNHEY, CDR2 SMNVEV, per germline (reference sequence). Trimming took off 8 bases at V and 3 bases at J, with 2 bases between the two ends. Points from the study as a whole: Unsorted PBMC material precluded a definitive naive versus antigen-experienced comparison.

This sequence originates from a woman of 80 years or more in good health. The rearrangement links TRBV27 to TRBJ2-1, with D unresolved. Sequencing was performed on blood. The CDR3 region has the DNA TGTGCCAGCGGCTACAATGAGCAGTTCTTC. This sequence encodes CASGYNEQFF.